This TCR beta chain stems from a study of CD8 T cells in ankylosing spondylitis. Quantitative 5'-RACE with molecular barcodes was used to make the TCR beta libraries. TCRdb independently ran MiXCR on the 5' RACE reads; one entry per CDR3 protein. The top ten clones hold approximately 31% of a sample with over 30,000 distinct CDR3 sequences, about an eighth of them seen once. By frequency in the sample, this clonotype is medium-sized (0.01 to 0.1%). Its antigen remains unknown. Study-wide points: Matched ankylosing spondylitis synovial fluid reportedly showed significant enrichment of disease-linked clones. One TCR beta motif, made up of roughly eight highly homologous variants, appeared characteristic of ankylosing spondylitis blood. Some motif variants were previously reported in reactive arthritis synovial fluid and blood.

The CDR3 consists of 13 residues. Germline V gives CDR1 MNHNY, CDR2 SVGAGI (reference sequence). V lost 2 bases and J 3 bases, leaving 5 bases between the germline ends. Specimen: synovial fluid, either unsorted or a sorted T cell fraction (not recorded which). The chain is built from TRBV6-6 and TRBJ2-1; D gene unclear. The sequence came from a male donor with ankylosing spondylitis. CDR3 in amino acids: CASSYRDYNEQFF. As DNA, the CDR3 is TGTGCCAGCAGTTACAGGGACTACAATGAGCAGTTCTTC.